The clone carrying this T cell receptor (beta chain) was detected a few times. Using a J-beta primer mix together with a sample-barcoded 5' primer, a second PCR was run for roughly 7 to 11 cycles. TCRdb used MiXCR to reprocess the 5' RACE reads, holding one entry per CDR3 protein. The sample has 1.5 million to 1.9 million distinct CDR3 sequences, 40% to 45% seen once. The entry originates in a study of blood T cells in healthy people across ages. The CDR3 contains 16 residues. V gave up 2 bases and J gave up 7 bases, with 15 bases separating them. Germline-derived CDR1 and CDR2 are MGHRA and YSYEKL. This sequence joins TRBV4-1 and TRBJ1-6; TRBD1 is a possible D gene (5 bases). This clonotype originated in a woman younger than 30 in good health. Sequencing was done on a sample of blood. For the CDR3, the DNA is TGCGCCAGCAGCCAAAGGGGATCATCGTCCAATTCACCCCTCCACTTT. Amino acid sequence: CASSQRGSSSNSPLHF.